The clone carrying this T cell receptor beta chain was observed a few times. Its antigen is not identified. This entry belongs to a study of blood T cells in healthy people across ages. Trimming cost V 7 bases and J 3 bases; bases outside gene matches: 5. The CDR3 covers 14 residues. CDR1 MDHEN and CDR2 SYDVKM come from the germline V gene. Sample-barcoded 5' priming and a J-beta primer mix drove a second PCR of 7 to 11 cycles. Paired-end reads containing CDR3 totaled no fewer than 3 million for each sample. TCRdb called the 5' RACE reads again in MiXCR, with one record for every CDR3 protein. The sample consists of 1 million to 1.2 million distinct CDR3 sequences, roughly two fifths of them appearing once. Study-wide results and limits: A roughly linear age-dependent decrease characterized TCR beta diversity per million T cells.

Sequencing used blood. The sequence was collected from a man between 18 and 29 years old in good health. The V and J genes are TRBV28 and TRBJ2-1; 8 nucleotides line up with TRBD2. DNA for the CDR3: TGTGCCAGCAAATCCGGGAGGGTCTACAATGAGCAGTTCTTC. It specifies CASKSGRVYNEQFF.